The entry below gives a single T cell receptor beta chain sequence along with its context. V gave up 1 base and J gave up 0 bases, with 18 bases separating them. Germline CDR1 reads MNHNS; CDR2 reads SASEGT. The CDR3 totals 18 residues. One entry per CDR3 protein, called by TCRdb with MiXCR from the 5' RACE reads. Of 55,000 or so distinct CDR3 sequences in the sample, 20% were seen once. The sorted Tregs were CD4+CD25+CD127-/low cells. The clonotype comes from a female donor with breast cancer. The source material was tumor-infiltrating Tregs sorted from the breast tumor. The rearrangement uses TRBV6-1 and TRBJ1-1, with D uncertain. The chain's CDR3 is CASSEDRPFGRVNTEAFF. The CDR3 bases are TGTGCCAGCAGTGAAGATAGGCCGTTCGGGAGGGTGAACACTGAAGCTTTCTTT.